This is a list of T cell receptor beta chains from one sample in a study of blood T cell repertoires in COVID-19. Repertoires were generated with immunoSEQ multiplex PCR, while TCRdb's copy carries only in-frame clones and drops some. The sample records about 280,000 clones, 85% being singletons. Sample: peripheral blood. The receptors originated from a human donor in a cohort sampled during active COVID-19. CDR3s include the opening cysteine and the closing phenylalanine or tryptophan. D genes are given only for firm matches. A row's size may be missing; if present it is once, few, many or a size class.

TRBJ2-2	TRBD2	NA	TRBV19	TGTGCCCGGGAGGGAGTCACCGGGGAGCTGTTTTTT	CAREGVTGELFF
TRBJ1-2	NA	NA	TRBV28	TGTGCCAGCAGTTTACCTCAGGGCTACTATGGCTACACCTTC	CASSLPQGYYGYTF
TRBJ2-3	TRBD1	NA	TRBV5-1	TGCGCCAGCACCCTGCCGGGACAGGGGTCATCAGATACGCAGTATTTT	CASTLPGQGSSDTQYF
TRBJ1-2	NA	NA	TRBV2	TGTGCCAGCAGATCTCAGGGCAACTATGGCTACACCTTC	CASRSQGNYGYTF
TRBJ2-5	NA	few	TRBV7-2	TGTGCCAGCAGCTGGCGAGGAGCAATGGAGACCCAGTACTTC	CASSWRGAMETQYF
TRBJ2-4	NA	NA	TRBV7-2	TGTGCCAGCAGCTTCGGGACAAGGGACAAAAACATTCAGTACTTC	CASSFGTRDKNIQYF
TRBJ1-4	NA	NA	TRBV18	TGTGCCAGCTCTGGACAGTTGGATGAAAAACTGTTTTTT	CASSGQLDEKLFF
TRBJ2-7	NA	NA	TRBV28	TGTGCCAGCAGCCGGCCTGGCGGGGCGCACCCCTACGAGCAGTACTTC	CASSRPGGAHPYEQYF
TRBJ1-2	NA	once	TRBV2	TGTGCCAGCAAGCCCGACTATGGCTACACCTTC	CASKPDYGYTF
TRBJ2-1	NA	NA	TRBV11-2	TGTGCCAGCAGCCATATGGCCCCGAATGAGCAGTTCTTC	CASSHMAPNEQFF
TRBJ2-6	NA	many	TRBV27	TGTGCCAGCAGTTTAGGAGGGTCCGGGGCCAACGTCCTGACTTTC	CASSLGGSGANVLTF
TRBJ2-1	NA	once	TRBV5-1	TGCGCCAGCAGCCGCCTGACAGGTAATGAGCAGTTCTTC	CASSRLTGNEQFF
TRBJ2-7	NA	few	TRBV6-6	TGTGCCAGCAAAAACACATTGCTTTCCGAGCAGTACTTC	CASKNTLLSEQYF
TRBJ2-7	NA	NA	TRBV21-1	TGTGCCAGCAGCAAAAATTTTCGGCGGTCATATTACCTACGAGAGCAGTACTTC	CASSKNFRRSYYLREQYF
TRBJ1-4	TRBD1	NA	TRBV28	TGTGCCAGCAGTTTTGCAGGGGGCCTTGAACTGTTTTTT	CASSFAGGLELFF
TRBJ2-5	TRBD2	NA	TRBV3-1/TRBV3-2	TGTGCCAGCAGCCATGGCGGGAGAGAGACCCAGTACTTC	CASSHGGRETQYF
TRBJ2-7	NA	NA	TRBV5-1	TGCGCCAGCAGCTTGGACCGGGACTTCGAGCAGTACTTC	CASSLDRDFEQYF
TRBJ1-1	TRBD1	once	TRBV30	TGTGCCTGGAGCGTCGTGGGACAGGGGGAAGCTTTCTTT	CAWSVVGQGEAFF
TRBJ2-2	NA	NA	TRBV25-1	TGTGCCAGCAGTGGTCGGGGGGCCACCGGGGAGCTGTTTTTT	CASSGRGATGELFF
TRBJ2-3	NA	NA	TRBV2	TGTGCCAGCAGTGATCTTGGCGGCGCAGATACGCAGTATTTT	CASSDLGGADTQYF
TRBJ1-4	TRBD1	NA	TRBV28	TGTGCCAGCAGTCAGGTAGACAGGGGACATGCAACTAATGAAAAACTGTTTTTT	CASSQVDRGHATNEKLFF
TRBJ1-1	NA	NA	TRBV6-6	TGTGCCACCTACCCACCTTTGGTAGACACTGAAGCTTTCTTT	CATYPPLVDTEAFF
TRBJ2-3	TRBD2	once	TRBV24-1	TGTGCCACCAGTGATTTGAGGGCGGGAGGATCCCTAGGCACAGATACGCAGTATTTT	CATSDLRAGGSLGTDTQYF
TRBJ2-2	TRBD1	NA	TRBV6-5	TGTGCCAGCAGTTACGGGACAGGGTTATCCGGGGAGCTGTTTTTT	CASSYGTGLSGELFF
TRBJ1-4	NA	NA	TRBV28	TGTGCCAGCAGTTTATGGTCGGAGGACACTAATGAAAAACTGTTTTTT	CASSLWSEDTNEKLFF
TRBJ2-1	NA	NA	TRBV19	TGTGCCAGTAGTATAGTGAGCAGGGGAGTGGATGAGCAGTTCTTC	CASSIVSRGVDEQFF
TRBJ1-5	NA	NA	TRBV4-1	TGCGCCAGCAGCCAAGAGGGGAGGTTCTTCAATCAGCCCCAGCATTTT	CASSQEGRFFNQPQHF
TRBJ2-7	NA	NA	TRBV6-5	TGTGCCAGCTCTAGCAGTTACTACGAGCAGTACTTC	CASSSSYYEQYF
TRBJ1-5	NA	NA	TRBV28	TGTGCCAGCAGTTTAATGGGGGGGAGTCAGCCCCAGCATTTT	CASSLMGGSQPQHF
TRBJ2-1	TRBD1	NA	TRBV29-1	TGCAGCGTCGGGGACAGGGGTTACAATGAGCAGTTCTTC	CSVGDRGYNEQFF
TRBJ2-3	TRBD1	NA	TRBV28	TGTGCCAGCAGTTCATCCGGGACAGGGTTTCGAGATACGCAGTATTTT	CASSSSGTGFRDTQYF
TRBJ2-7	NA	NA	TRBV2	TGTGCCAGCAGACATACCCTAGAGACCGAGCAGTACTTC	CASRHTLETEQYF
TRBJ2-5	TRBD1	NA	TRBV5-1	TGCGCCAGCAGCTTGGTAAAGGGGGCGCAGGAGACCCAGTACTTC	CASSLVKGAQETQYF
TRBJ1-5	NA	NA	TRBV28	TGTGCCAGCAGTTTTTTGGCGGGCTCGATCTCAAATCAGCCCCAGCATTTT	CASSFLAGSISNQPQHF
TRBJ2-7	TRBD1	NA	TRBV18	TGTGCCAGCTCACAACCCGACAGGGGAAAGTACGAGCAGTACTTC	CASSQPDRGKYEQYF
TRBJ2-5	TRBD2	once	TRBV10-3	TGTGCCATCAGTGAGGGGCTAGCGGGAGGGCTGGAGACCCAGTACTTC	CAISEGLAGGLETQYF
TRBJ2-7	NA	NA	TRBV5-5	TGTGCCAGCAGTTCCAACCAAGCTAGGTCCTCCGAGCAGTACTTC	CASSSNQARSSEQYF
TRBJ2-1	NA	once	TRBV6-1	TGTGCCAGCAGTGAAAACGGGGGATTTCCGTTCTTC	CASSENGGFPFF
TRBJ1-2	NA	NA	TRBV19	TGTGCCAGTAGGAGGACAGCTGGAGAGTATGGCTACACCTTC	CASRRTAGEYGYTF
TRBJ2-7	TRBD1	NA	TRBV19	TGTGCCAGTAGTACTCCGGGGACAGGGGACTACGAGCAGTACTTC	CASSTPGTGDYEQYF
TRBJ2-3	TRBD2	NA	TRBV24-1	TGTGCCACCAGTGCCGCGGGAGACAGAGATACGCAGTATTTT	CATSAAGDRDTQYF
TRBJ2-7	TRBD1	NA	TRBV5-1	TGCGCCAGCAGCTTGTCCGGGACAGGCTACGAGCAGTACTTC	CASSLSGTGYEQYF
TRBJ2-7	NA	NA	TRBV7-2	TGTGCCAGCAGCCGGGACTCCCCGCAGTACTTC	CASSRDSPQYF
TRBJ2-7	TRBD1	many	TRBV6-5	TGTGCCAGCAGTTACCAGGGACAGCGAACCTACGAGCAGTACTTC	CASSYQGQRTYEQYF
TRBJ1-4	NA	NA	TRBV24-1	TGTGCCACCAGTGAGGGCGGAGGGCCGGGTGAAAAACTGTTTTTT	CATSEGGGPGEKLFF
TRBJ2-1	TRBD2	few	TRBV3-1/TRBV3-2	TGTGCCAGCAGCCAACCCCTAGCGGGAGTAAATGAGCAGTTCTTC	CASSQPLAGVNEQFF
TRBJ1-2	NA	NA	TRBV29-1	TGCAGCGTTATGGAGAACTATGGCTACACCTTC	CSVMENYGYTF
TRBJ2-7	NA	few	TRBV19	TGTGCCAGTAGTATAGGAGGGTTGGGCGAGCAGTACTTC	CASSIGGLGEQYF
TRBJ2-1	TRBD2	NA	TRBV9	TGTGCCAGCAGCGTAGGTCCGATGGTAGCGGGATACAATGAGCAGTTCTTC	CASSVGPMVAGYNEQFF
TRBJ2-3	NA	NA	TRBV4-3	TGCGCCAGCAGCTCACGCGGGAAAGCTAGCACAGATACGCAGTATTTT	CASSSRGKASTDTQYF
TRBJ2-1	TRBD2	NA	TRBV4-1	TGCGCCAGCAGCCACTGGACTAGCGAGGGGTACAATGAGCAGTTCTTC	CASSHWTSEGYNEQFF
TRBJ2-7	NA	NA	TRBV28	TGTGCCAGCAGTGCCCTCCGAGGGGGAAAGGGGACCTACGAGCAGTACTTC	CASSALRGGKGTYEQYF
TRBJ1-5	NA	NA	TRBV30	TGTGCCTGGAGTCCCCCCGTGGTCGTCAGTCAGCCCCAGCATTTT	CAWSPPVVVSQPQHF
TRBJ2-1	TRBD2	NA	TRBV10-3	TGTGCCATCAGTGCCCTAGCGGGAGTCTCCAATGAGCAGTTCTTC	CAISALAGVSNEQFF
TRBJ1-1	NA	NA	TRBV7-9	TGTGCCAGCAGCTTAAATCGCAACAGCAGAGGAGGACAAGCTTTCTTT	CASSLNRNSRGGQAFF
TRBJ1-5	NA	once	TRBV6-2/TRBV6-3	TGTGCCAGCAGTTACCCTGATCAGCCCCAGCATTTT	CASSYPDQPQHF
TRBJ1-1	TRBD1	few	TRBV6-1	TGTGCCAGCAGTGTACTGACAGGGGGAGTGAACACTGAAGCTTTCTTT	CASSVLTGGVNTEAFF
TRBJ2-2	TRBD1	NA	TRBV5-6	TGTGCCAGCAGCTTGGATCGGGACAGGTTAACCACCGGGGAGCTGTTTTTT	CASSLDRDRLTTGELFF
TRBJ2-2	NA	NA	TRBV10-2	TGCGCCAGCAGCTTGGGACACCGGGCCGACACCGGGGAGCTGTTTTTT	CASSLGHRADTGELFF
TRBJ2-2	TRBD1	NA	TRBV28	TGTGCCGGCCAGACAGGGGGCACCGGGGAGCTGTTTTTT	CAGQTGGTGELFF